Below, one T cell receptor (beta chain) is given with its context. Its antigen is as yet unknown. CDR3 length equals 17 residues. Some clones are missing from TCRdb's copy, which holds only in-frame ones; the method was immunoSEQ multiplex PCR. The sample shows 57,000 or so clones, more than 80% of them seen only once. These data originate in a study of siplizumab effects on memory and regulatory T cells. Study results and caveats: Unstimulated subsets contained matches for only a minor fraction of alloreactive clones. Memory T cells appeared less diverse than naive cells, which seemed to contribute substantially to alloresponse.

V usage is TRBV21-1 and J usage is TRBJ2-3; the table gives TRBD1 as D, unverified against the DNA. TRBV21-1 is marked as a pseudogene. What was sequenced was CD8+ T cells sorted from blood. The clonotype was recovered from a human donor in good health. The CDR3 spells CASSKGISRGYTDTQYF. CDR3 DNA: TGTGCCAGCAGCAAAGGGATCTCCAGGGGATATACAGATACGCAGTATTTT.